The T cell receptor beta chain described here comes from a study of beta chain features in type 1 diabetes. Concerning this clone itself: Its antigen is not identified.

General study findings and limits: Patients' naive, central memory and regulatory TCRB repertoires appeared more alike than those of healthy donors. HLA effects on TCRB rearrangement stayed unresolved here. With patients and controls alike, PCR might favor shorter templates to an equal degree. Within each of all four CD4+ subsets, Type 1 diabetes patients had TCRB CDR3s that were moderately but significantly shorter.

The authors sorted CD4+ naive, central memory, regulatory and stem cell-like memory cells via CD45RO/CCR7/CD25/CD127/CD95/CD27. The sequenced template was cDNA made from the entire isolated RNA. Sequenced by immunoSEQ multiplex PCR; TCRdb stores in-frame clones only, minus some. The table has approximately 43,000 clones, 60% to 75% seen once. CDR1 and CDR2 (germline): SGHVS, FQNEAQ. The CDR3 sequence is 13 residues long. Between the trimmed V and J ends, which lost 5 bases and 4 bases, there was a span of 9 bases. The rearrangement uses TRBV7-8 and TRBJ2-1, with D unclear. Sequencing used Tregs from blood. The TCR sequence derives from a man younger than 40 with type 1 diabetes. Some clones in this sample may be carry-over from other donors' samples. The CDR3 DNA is TGTGCCAGCAGCGCAGACGGGTACAATGAGCAGTTCTTC. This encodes CASSADGYNEQFF.